These T cell receptor beta chains were read from a single sample in a study of blood T cell repertoires in COVID-19. Clones were read by immunoSEQ multiplex PCR, and TCRdb kept only the in-frame ones, dropping some. The table shows a few hundred thousand clones, with about 90% occurring only once. Material: peripheral blood. These receptors came from a woman aged 70-85 years with COVID-19, enrolled during active disease. Both conserved end residues are part of each CDR3. Each record gives: V gene, clone size, D gene, J gene, CDR3 DNA, CDR3 protein. The D gene is left open where the match is weak. Part of the rows lack a size; the others show once, few, many or a class for expanded clones.

V: TRBV18
size: -
D: -
J: TRBJ1-5
DNA: TGTGCCAGCTCCCCGACTGCGGACGGGGGGCCCCAGCATTTT
CDR3: CASSPTADGGPQHF

V: TRBV7-9
size: -
D: -
J: TRBJ1-4
DNA: TGTGCCAGCAGCTTTTTTGTGGGCTTGGAAAAACTGTTTTTT
CDR3: CASSFFVGLEKLFF

V: TRBV5-5
size: -
D: -
J: TRBJ2-5
DNA: TGTGCCAGCAGCTTGATGGAGGAGACCCAGTACTTC
CDR3: CASSLMEETQYF

V: TRBV15
size: few
D: -
J: TRBJ1-5
DNA: TGTGCCACCAGCAGATATAACAGGGATCAGCCCCAGCATTTT
CDR3: CATSRYNRDQPQHF

V: TRBV27
size: -
D: -
J: TRBJ1-2
DNA: TGTGCCAGCAGTTCGATTTATGAGACAGGCTTCAACTATGGCTACACCTTC
CDR3: CASSSIYETGFNYGYTF

V: TRBV27
size: -
D: -
J: TRBJ1-2
DNA: TGTGCCAGCAGTCTAGGGACTCCGGAGATGGATGGCTACACCTTC
CDR3: CASSLGTPEMDGYTF

V: TRBV2
size: -
D: -
J: TRBJ2-3
DNA: TGTGCCAGCACGACGGACTGGAGCACAGATACGCAGTATTTT
CDR3: CASTTDWSTDTQYF

V: TRBV30
size: -
D: -
J: TRBJ1-5
DNA: TGTGCCTGGACAATACAGGGAAGCAATCAGCCCCAGCATTTT
CDR3: CAWTIQGSNQPQHF

V: TRBV5-1
size: -
D: TRBD2
J: TRBJ2-2
DNA: TGCGCCAGCAGCTTGGCGACTAGCGGGAGCTCGGACACCGGGGAGCTGTTTTTT
CDR3: CASSLATSGSSDTGELFF

V: TRBV25-1
size: -
D: -
J: TRBJ2-7
DNA: TGTGCCAGCAGCCACCTGGGACACTCCTACGAGCAGTACTTC
CDR3: CASSHLGHSYEQYF

V: TRBV19
size: -
D: -
J: TRBJ1-5
DNA: TGTGCCAGTAGTATAGATCAGGGTGGGGAGCCCCAGCATTTT
CDR3: CASSIDQGGEPQHF

V: TRBV2
size: -
D: TRBD2
J: TRBJ2-2
DNA: TGTGCCAGCATGCCGGCGGGGGGCCAAGGCACCGGGGAGCTGTTTTTT
CDR3: CASMPAGGQGTGELFF

V: TRBV12-5
size: -
D: TRBD1
J: TRBJ1-4
DNA: TGTGCTAGTGGTTCGGGACAGGGAGCTAATGAAAAACTGTTTTTT
CDR3: CASGSGQGANEKLFF

V: TRBV5-1
size: -
D: -
J: TRBJ2-7
DNA: TGCGCCAGCAGCTTGGCCCTAGAGAGTTCCGAGCAGTACTTC
CDR3: CASSLALESSEQYF

V: TRBV7-2
size: -
D: -
J: TRBJ2-5
DNA: TGTGCCAGCAGCTTAGTTCTCCTACGGGAAGAGACCCAGTACTTC
CDR3: CASSLVLLREETQYF

V: TRBV7-2
size: -
D: TRBD2
J: TRBJ2-2
DNA: TGTGCCAGCAGCTTAAGATCTAGCGGGAGTACCGGGGAGCTGTTTTTT
CDR3: CASSLRSSGSTGELFF

V: TRBV21-1
size: -
D: -
J: TRBJ2-3
DNA: TGTGCCAGCAGCAAAGTGACACGCTGCCTAGCGGTAGATACTAGCACAGATACGCAGTATTTT
CDR3: CASSKVTRCLAVDTSTDTQYF

V: TRBV5-1
size: few
D: -
J: TRBJ1-1
DNA: TGCGCCAGCAGCAGGGGACAATCGAACACTGAAGCTTTCTTT
CDR3: CASSRGQSNTEAFF

V: TRBV2
size: -
D: TRBD2
J: TRBJ2-2
DNA: TGTGCCAGCAGTGGGGGTGGTAGCGGGACGAACACCGGGGAGCTGTTTTTT
CDR3: CASSGGGSGTNTGELFF

V: TRBV10-3
size: -
D: TRBD2
J: TRBJ2-6
DNA: TGTGCCATCAGTGAGAGGCACGAGGGAGGGACTGGGGCCAACGTCCTGACTTTC
CDR3: CAISERHEGGTGANVLTF

V: TRBV28
size: -
D: TRBD1
J: TRBJ1-5
DNA: TGTGCCAGCAGTCCCCGGACAGGGGGTAGCAATCAGCCCCAGCATTTT
CDR3: CASSPRTGGSNQPQHF

V: TRBV5-1
size: -
D: TRBD2
J: TRBJ2-7
DNA: TGCGCCAGCAGCTTGATGGGCGGGAGGGACTACGAGCAGTACTTC
CDR3: CASSLMGGRDYEQYF

V: TRBV18
size: -
D: TRBD1
J: TRBJ2-5
DNA: TGTGCCAGCTCACCCCCACAGGGGCTGGAGACCCAGTACTTC
CDR3: CASSPPQGLETQYF

V: TRBV7-9
size: -
D: TRBD2
J: TRBJ2-3
DNA: TGTGCCAGCAGCTTAGTCCTAGCGGACGGGGCAGATACGCAGTATTTT
CDR3: CASSLVLADGADTQYF

V: TRBV30
size: -
D: -
J: TRBJ2-3
DNA: TGTGCCTGGCGCGGGGTGGGAGATACGCAGTATTTT
CDR3: CAWRGVGDTQYF

V: TRBV6-2/TRBV6-3
size: -
D: TRBD1
J: TRBJ2-1
DNA: TGTGCCAGCAGTTATGCAACCGGGACAGGGGGTGGGGATGAGCAGTTCTTC
CDR3: CASSYATGTGGGDEQFF

V: TRBV2
size: -
D: -
J: TRBJ1-2
DNA: TGTGCCAGCACCCAGATACAGGGTACGCATGGCTACACCTTC
CDR3: CASTQIQGTHGYTF

V: TRBV28
size: few
D: TRBD1
J: TRBJ1-1
DNA: TGTGCCAGCAGATCCTTCGACAGGGCGGGAACTGAAGCTTTCTTT
CDR3: CASRSFDRAGTEAFF

V: TRBV7-2
size: -
D: TRBD1
J: TRBJ2-7
DNA: TGTGCCAGCAGCTTAGAGACAGGGATAGGCGCCGAGCAGTACTTC
CDR3: CASSLETGIGAEQYF

V: TRBV24-1
size: -
D: -
J: TRBJ2-2
DNA: TGTGCCACCAGACAGCCTAACACCGGGGAGCTGTTTTTT
CDR3: CATRQPNTGELFF

V: TRBV19
size: -
D: -
J: TRBJ2-5
DNA: TGTGCCAGTAGTAGGAGGGGGCCTGGGGAGACCCAGTACTTC
CDR3: CASSRRGPGETQYF

V: TRBV6-6
size: -
D: TRBD1
J: TRBJ1-5
DNA: TGTGCCAGCAGTTACTCGATTCAGGGGGCCGGACAGCCCCAGCATTTT
CDR3: CASSYSIQGAGQPQHF

V: TRBV15
size: -
D: -
J: TRBJ2-1
DNA: TGTGCCACCAGCAGAGCGGGAGTAGTGAATGAGCAGTTCTTC
CDR3: CATSRAGVVNEQFF

V: TRBV6-5
size: -
D: -
J: TRBJ1-6
DNA: TGTGCCAGCAGTTACTCCCGAGACTCCTATAATTCACCCCTCCACTTT
CDR3: CASSYSRDSYNSPLHF

V: TRBV28
size: -
D: -
J: TRBJ1-2
DNA: TGTGCCAGCACCCTAAACAGGGCTTCCGGCTACACCTTC
CDR3: CASTLNRASGYTF

V: TRBV7-2
size: once
D: TRBD1
J: TRBJ1-5
DNA: TGTGCCAGCAGCTTAGTGGTAGGGGGCGATCAGCCCCAGCATTTT
CDR3: CASSLVVGGDQPQHF